This entry lists 24 T cell receptor beta chains sequenced from one sample in a study of blood T cell repertoires in COVID-19. Sequencing used immunoSEQ multiplex PCR; TCRdb keeps in-frame clones, though not all of them. The sample consists of around 250,000 clones, about four fifths of them appearing once. The material sequenced was peripheral blood. The receptor set was obtained from a man aged 35-49 years with active or convalescent COVID-19.

The chain has TRBV7-9 and TRBJ2-7, with 12 bases identical to TRBD1. Per germline, CDR1 SEHNR and CDR2 FQNEAQ (reference sequence). J was trimmed by 13 bases and V by 1 base; bases with no gene match: 5. CDR3 length: 13 residues. The DNA for the CDR3 is TGTGCCAGCAGCTTAGAGTGGGACAGGGGGCTATACTTC. Encoded protein: CASSLEWDRGLYF.

The CDR3 coding sequence is TGTGCCAGCACCTCCCAAGCAGAGGGAAACTATGGCTACACCTTC. It codes for CASTSQAEGNYGYTF. The chain couples TRBV7-2 to TRBJ1-2; D is undetermined. The V end was cut by 7 bases, the J end by 2 bases, with 17 bases between. The germline V gene encodes CDR1 SGHTA and CDR2 FQGNSA. The CDR3 is 15 residues long.

The chain uses TRBV19 and TRBJ1-5; D is unresolved. The V end was cut by 3 bases, the J end by 2 bases, with 14 bases between. Germline V gene lookup returns CDR1 LNHDA and CDR2 SQIVND (reference sequence). This CDR3 has 16 amino acids. Here the CDR3 reads CASSIPAAGGNQPQHF. The CDR3 DNA reads TGTGCCAGTAGTATTCCCGCCGCCGGGGGCAATCAGCCCCAGCATTTT.

In its sample, this clone was seen once. A junction boundary mismatches the germline segment, possibly from a read error. The sample carries other DNA sequences with the same CDR3. V usage is TRBV5-1 and J usage is TRBJ2-7, with 7 bases aligning to TRBD2. CDR3 length: 14 residues. CDR1 and CDR2 (germline): SGHRS, YFSETQ. The CDR3 here is CASSHGLVTDEQYF. CDR3 bases: TGCGCCAGCAGCCATGGACTAGTCACTGACGAGCAGTACTTT.

The rearrangement links TRBV2 to TRBJ1-1; a possible D gene is TRBD1 (5 bases). Trimming cost V 7 bases and J 6 bases, with 9 bases left between them. Germline V CDR1 and CDR2: SNHLY, FYNNEI. The length of the CDR3 is 11 residues. The CDR3 DNA is TGTGCCAGCACCTTGACAGCTGAAGCTTTCTTT. Amino acid sequence: CASTLTAEAFF.

The chain recombines TRBV5-1 with TRBJ1-1, with D unresolved. V shed 0 bases and J shed 0 bases, with 9 bases lying between them. Germline-derived CDR1 and CDR2 are SGHRS and YFSETQ. This CDR3 comprises 15 residues. In DNA, the CDR3 is TGCGCCAGCAGCTTGGAGCGTACTATGAACACTGAAGCTTTCTTT. Translation gives CASSLERTMNTEAFF.

This clone showed up just a few times. Distinct nucleotide sequences in the sample also encode this CDR3. This chain links TRBV20-1 with TRBJ1-2; the D is unclear. Germline assignment: CDR1 DFQATT and CDR2 SNEGSKA (reference sequence). CDR3 length: 11 residues. V dropped 3 bases and J dropped 3 bases, with 5 bases sitting between them. Written as DNA, the CDR3 is TGCAGTGCTAGGGAGGACTATGGCTACACCTTC. Translated, it gives CSAREDYGYTF.

The chain uses TRBV30 and TRBJ1-2; D perhaps matches TRBD1 (5 bases). Germline V gene lookup returns CDR1 GTSNPN and CDR2 SVGIG (reference sequence). V shed 0 bases and J shed 7 bases, with 12 bases lying between them. The CDR3 is 13 amino acids. CDR3 loop: CAWSVAGQGGYTF. CDR3 in DNA: TGTGCCTGGAGTGTGGCGGGGCAAGGTGGCTACACCTTC.

V gene TRBV7-9 combines with J gene TRBJ1-2; D is unresolved. There are 14 residues in the CDR3. V was clipped by 5 bases and J by 3 bases, with 13 bases between them. CDR1 and CDR2 (germline): SEHNR, FQNEAQ (reference sequence). The CDR3 loop is CASSRIQRDYGYTF. The DNA of the CDR3 is TGTGCCAGCAGCCGAATACAGAGGGACTATGGCTACACCTTC.

V usage is TRBV10-2 and J usage is TRBJ2-7; TRBD2 is a possible D gene (5 bases). V dropped 8 bases and J dropped 6 bases, with 20 bases sitting between them. The germline V gene has CDR1 WSHSY and CDR2 SAAADI. This CDR3 spans 14 amino acids. The CDR3 DNA is TGCGCCAGCCTGGGAACTGCTGCTGCGGGCGAGCAGTACTTC. Residues: CASLGTAAAGEQYF.

This chain connects TRBV24-1 to TRBJ1-2; 7 bases line up with TRBD1. This CDR3 region has 14 residues. Germline CDR1 and CDR2: KGHDR and SFDVKD. The V and J ends lost 5 bases and 6 bases, in that order; junction bases with no gene match: 8. Here the CDR3 DNA reads TGTGCCACCAGTGCTCAGGAGGGGGCCAATGGCTACACCTTC. This gives the protein CATSAQEGANGYTF.

The chain recombines TRBV30 with TRBJ1-1; 9 bases fit TRBD1. Germline V gives CDR1 GTSNPN, CDR2 SVGIG (reference sequence). After removal of 1 base from V and 4 bases from J, the junction contained 4 bases not matched to a gene. There are 14 residues in the CDR3. CDR3 residues: CAWSATDRGTEAFF. As DNA, the CDR3 is TGTGCCTGGAGTGCAACGGACAGGGGCACTGAAGCTTTCTTT.

This clone was counted a few times. The V and J genes are TRBV30 and TRBJ1-4, with 7 bases fitting TRBD1. The CDR3 contains 15 residues. The germline V gene has CDR1 GTSNPN and CDR2 SVGIG (reference sequence). Trimming cost V 1 base and J 0 bases; bases outside gene matches: 2. CDR3 bases: TGTGCCTGGAGTGCTACAGGGGCAACTAATGAAAAACTGTTTTTT. Amino acids: CAWSATGATNEKLFF. The whole variable domain, filled in from reference TRBV30 and TRBJ1-4, reads SQTIHQWPATLVQPVGSPLSLECTVEGTSNPNLYWYRQAAGRGLQLLFYSVGIGQISSEVPQNLSASRPQDRQFILSSKKLLLSDSGFYLCAWSATGATNEKLFFGSGTQLSVL.

The CDR3 is CSVSDRGSTEAFF. The CDR3 nucleotides read TGCAGCGTGTCCGACAGGGGGAGCACTGAAGCTTTCTTT. The V call is TRBV29-1, the J call TRBJ1-1, with 9 positions matching TRBD1. Germline loops: CDR1 SQVTM, CDR2 ANQGSEA. The length of the CDR3 is 13 residues. With V trimmed by 6 bases and J by 4 bases, 6 bases remained unmatched.

The chain employs TRBV18 and TRBJ2-3; possibly TRBD1 for D (5 bases). Germline V gene sequence: CDR1 KGHSH, CDR2 LQKENI. V was pared by 2 bases and J by 2 bases, with 14 bases between. The CDR3 totals 16 residues. CDR3 protein: CASSPGAVSFTDTQYF. The CDR3 DNA is TGTGCCAGCTCACCAGGGGCAGTATCTTTCACAGATACGCAGTATTTT.

Only a few counts were recorded for this clone. The chain carries TRBV6-1 and TRBJ1-3; no reliable D call. The CDR3 length is 16 residues. The V gene lost 4 bases and the J gene lost 0 bases, with 13 bases spanning the gap. The V gene's germline CDR1 is MNHNS and CDR2 SASEGT. The chain's CDR3 is CASSGGDSGSGNTIYF. The CDR3 DNA follows: TGTGCCAGCAGTGGGGGAGACTCCGGCTCTGGAAACACCATATATTTT.

The chain uses TRBV30 and TRBJ1-5, with 9 bases identical to TRBD1. The V gene end was trimmed by 3 bases and the J gene end by 5 bases; junction bases not matched to a gene: 5. This CDR3 region has 14 residues. Germline-derived CDR1 and CDR2 are GTSNPN and SVGIG (reference sequence). CDR3: CAWSTGGRDQPQHF. Written as DNA, the CDR3 is TGTGCCTGGAGCACAGGGGGCAGGGATCAGCCCCAGCATTTT.

The CDR3 region has the DNA TGTGCTAGTGGTTTGGACAGAGACCATTCCACAGATACGCAGTATTTT. Translating it yields CASGLDRDHSTDTQYF. J is TRBJ2-3 and V is TRBV12-5; D not certain. This CDR3 has 16 amino acids. V was pared by 1 base and J by 2 bases, with 13 bases between. Germline CDR1 reads LGHNT; CDR2 reads FRNRAP.

The table lists this clone with a few counts. The chain uses TRBV27 and TRBJ1-1; unclear D gene. The CDR3 consists of 14 residues. V lost 7 bases to trimming and J lost 4 bases, with 16 bases between them. From germline, CDR1 is MNHEY and CDR2 SMNVEV (reference sequence). The CDR3 reads CASTPLSPGTEAFF. CDR3 bases: TGTGCCAGCACGCCTTTGTCCCCGGGCACTGAAGCTTTCTTT.

The V and J genes are TRBV7-8 and TRBJ1-4, with unresolved D. Per germline, CDR1 SGHVS and CDR2 FQNEAQ. Trimming shortened V by 5 bases and J by 7 bases, and 20 bases separated the two germline ends. CDR3 length: 16 residues. Here the CDR3 reads CASSPQDLTGTEKLFF. In nucleotides, the CDR3 is TGTGCCAGCAGCCCCCAGGATCTCACGGGAACTGAAAAACTGTTTTTT.

The chain joins TRBV4-1 to TRBJ2-4; D is unresolved. CDR1 is MGHRA, CDR2 YSYEKL, per germline. The CDR3 consists of 18 residues. The V and J ends lost 0 bases and 0 bases respectively, with 15 bases between them. CDR3 amino acids: CASSQDPAGSLAKNIQYF. The CDR3 coding sequence is TGCGCCAGCAGCCAAGACCCCGCCGGGTCACTAGCCAAAAACATTCAGTACTTC.

This chain's CDR3 is CASSPGLLYGYTF. Written as DNA, the CDR3 is TGTGCCAGCAGCCCGGGACTCCTCTATGGCTACACCTTC. The chain employs TRBV28 and TRBJ1-2, with D possibly being TRBD1 (5 bases). This CDR3 comprises 13 residues. Between the trimmed V and J ends, which lost 6 bases and 4 bases, there was a span of 12 bases. Germline V lookup: CDR1 MDHEN, CDR2 SYDVKM.

V usage is TRBV18 and J usage is TRBJ2-5; TRBD2 aligns across 7 bases. CDR3 length: 16 amino acids. CDR1 and CDR2 (germline): KGHSH, LQKENI. V lost 2 bases to trimming and J lost 2 bases; unmatched junction nucleotides: 8. The CDR3: CASSPSWAGEQETQYF. For the CDR3, the DNA is TGTGCCAGCTCACCAAGTTGGGCGGGAGAGCAAGAGACCCAGTACTTC. Filled out from reference TRBV18 and TRBJ2-5, the complete variable domain reads NAGVMQNPRHLVRRRGQEARLRCSPMKGHSHVYWYRQLPEEGLKFMVYLQKENIIDESGMPKERFSAEFPKEGPSILRIQQVVRGDSAAYFCASSPSWAGEQETQYFGPGTRLLVL.

The gene calls are TRBV18 and TRBJ2-3; the D is unclear. This CDR3 spans 15 amino acids. Germline V gene sequence: CDR1 KGHSH, CDR2 LQKENI. With 0 bases removed from V and 2 bases from J, the gap between germline ends came to 9 bases. The CDR3 loop reads CASSPPSLVTDTQYF. As DNA, the CDR3 is TGTGCCAGCTCACCACCTAGCCTGGTCACAGATACGCAGTATTTT.